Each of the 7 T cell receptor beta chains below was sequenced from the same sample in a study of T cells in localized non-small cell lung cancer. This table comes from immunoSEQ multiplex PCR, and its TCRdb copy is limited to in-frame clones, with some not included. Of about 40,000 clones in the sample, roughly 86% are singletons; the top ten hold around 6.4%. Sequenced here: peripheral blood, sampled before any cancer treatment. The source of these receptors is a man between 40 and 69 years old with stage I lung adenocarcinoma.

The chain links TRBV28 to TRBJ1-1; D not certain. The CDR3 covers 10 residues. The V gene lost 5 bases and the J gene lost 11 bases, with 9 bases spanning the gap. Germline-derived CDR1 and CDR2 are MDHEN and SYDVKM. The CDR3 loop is CASSRRQAFF. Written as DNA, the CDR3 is TGTGCCAGCAGTCGCCGTCAGGCTTTCTTT.

For the CDR3, the DNA is TGTGCCAGCACCCTGACAGGAGCTAATTCACCCCTCCACTTT. Translating gives CASTLTGANSPLHF. The J gene is TRBJ1-6, the V gene TRBV6-6; perhaps TRBD1 as D (6 bases). V was pared by 7 bases and J by 6 bases, with 13 bases between. The germline V gene has CDR1 MNHNY and CDR2 SVGAGI (reference sequence). CDR3 length: 14 amino acids.

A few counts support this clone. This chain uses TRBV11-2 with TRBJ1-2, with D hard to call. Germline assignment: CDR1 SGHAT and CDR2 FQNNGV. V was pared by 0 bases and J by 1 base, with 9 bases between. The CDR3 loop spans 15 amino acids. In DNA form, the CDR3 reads TGTGCCAGCAGCTTAGAGCCTTGGGGTAACTATGGCTACACCTTC. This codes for CASSLEPWGNYGYTF.

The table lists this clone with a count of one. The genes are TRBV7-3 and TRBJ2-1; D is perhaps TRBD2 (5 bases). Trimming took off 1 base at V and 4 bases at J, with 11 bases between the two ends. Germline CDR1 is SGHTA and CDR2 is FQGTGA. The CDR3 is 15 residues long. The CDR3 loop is CASSLMGDKYNEQFF. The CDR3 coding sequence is TGTGCCAGCAGCTTAATGGGAGACAAATACAATGAGCAGTTCTTC.

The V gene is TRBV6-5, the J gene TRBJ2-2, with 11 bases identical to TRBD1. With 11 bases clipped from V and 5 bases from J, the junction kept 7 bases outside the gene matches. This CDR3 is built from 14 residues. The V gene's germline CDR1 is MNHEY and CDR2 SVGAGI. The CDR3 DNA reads TGTGCCGCCTGCGGGACAGGGGGGACCGGGGAGCTGTTTTTT. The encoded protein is CAACGTGGTGELFF.

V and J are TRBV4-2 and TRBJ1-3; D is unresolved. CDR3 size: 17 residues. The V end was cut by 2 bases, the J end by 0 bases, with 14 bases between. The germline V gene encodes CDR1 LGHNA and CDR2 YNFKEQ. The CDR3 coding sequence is TGTGCCAGCAGCCAACGGGAAGGCTCCCCCTCTGGAAACACCATATATTTT. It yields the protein CASSQREGSPSGNTIYF.

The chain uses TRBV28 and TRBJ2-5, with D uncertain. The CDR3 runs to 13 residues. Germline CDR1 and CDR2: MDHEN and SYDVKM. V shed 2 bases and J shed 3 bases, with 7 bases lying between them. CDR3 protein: CASSLLVEETQYF. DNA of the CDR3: TGTGCCAGCAGTTTACTAGTGGAAGAGACCCAGTACTTC.